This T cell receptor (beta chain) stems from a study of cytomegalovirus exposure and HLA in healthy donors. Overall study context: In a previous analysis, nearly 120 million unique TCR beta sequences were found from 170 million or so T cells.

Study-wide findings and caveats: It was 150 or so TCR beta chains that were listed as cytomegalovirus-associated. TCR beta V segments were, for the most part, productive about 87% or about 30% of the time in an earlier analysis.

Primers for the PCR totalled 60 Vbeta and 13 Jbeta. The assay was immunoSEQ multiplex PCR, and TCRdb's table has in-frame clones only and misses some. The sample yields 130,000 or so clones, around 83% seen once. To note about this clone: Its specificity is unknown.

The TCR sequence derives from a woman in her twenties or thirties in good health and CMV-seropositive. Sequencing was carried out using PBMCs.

CDR3 loop: CSVGGNTQYF. CDR3 DNA: TGCAGCGTTGGAGGGAATACGCAGTATTTT. The genes are TRBV29-1 and TRBJ2-3, with D possibly being TRBD2 (5 bases). The V gene's germline CDR1 is SQVTM and CDR2 ANQGSEA. There are 10 residues in the CDR3. V lost 4 bases to trimming and J lost 7 bases, with 6 bases between them.